This T cell receptor (beta chain) emerged from a study of beta chain features in type 1 diabetes. The germline V gene has CDR1 SGHTA and CDR2 FQGTGA. V trimming: 5 bases; J trimming: 4 bases; junction bases outside the gene matches: 2. The CDR3 length is 14 residues. The sequenced template was cDNA made from the entire isolated RNA. Sequenced by immunoSEQ multiplex PCR; TCRdb stores in-frame clones only, minus some. Among over 150,000 clones listed, under 9.5% were seen once. Specimen: central memory CD4+ T cells from blood. The TCR comes from a man aged 18 to 29 in good health. The chain links TRBV7-3 to TRBJ2-2, with 9 bases fitting TRBD2. In DNA, the CDR3 is TGTGCCAGCAGCCTTAGCGGGGGCACCGGGGAGCTGTTTTTT. Amino acid sequence: CASSLSGGTGELFF.